This TCR beta chain appears in the sequencing data of a study of blood T cell repertoires in COVID-19. Study at large: Acute and convalescent COVID-19 samples came from the United States, Italy and Spain. Sources were T cells, B-cell-depleted T cells, or PBMCs; the material itself was cDNA or gDNA.

Germline-derived CDR1 and CDR2 are LNHDA and SQIVND (reference sequence). V was pared by 5 bases and J by 2 bases, with 8 bases of the junction left unmatched. The CDR3 loop spans 16 amino acids. Resolution of symptoms, clearance, or two negative PCRs was present in recovered Cohort 3 donors. TCRdb's table, derived via immunoSEQ multiplex PCR, lists solely in-frame clones and lacks some. This table has roughly 140,000 clones, around 84% appearing once. The sequence derives from a man aged 50-60 years who had recovered from COVID-19. The chain is built from TRBV19 and TRBJ1-4, with 7 bases that match TRBD1. Sequencing was done on a sample of PBMCs or T cells enriched from blood (not recorded which). CDR3 residues: CASSPRTGATNEKLFF. For the CDR3, the DNA is TGTGCCAGTAGTCCCCGAACAGGGGCGACTAATGAAAAACTGTTTTTT.